The 8 T cell receptor beta chains listed next were all sequenced from one sample in a study of follicular helper T cells after annual influenza vaccination. Using immunoSEQ multiplex PCR, the repertoire was profiled, and TCRdb retains in-frame clones only, with some absent. The data show 8,000 to 11,000 clones, roughly 80% seen once. The time point: 2015-2016 season, 7 days after influenza vaccination. This specimen was CXCR5- memory CD4+ T cells sorted from blood, taken 7 days after influenza vaccination. These receptors all come from an adult who received the influenza vaccine.

This clone has a handful of counts. The V gene is TRBV4-2, the J gene TRBJ2-7, with D perhaps given as TRBD1 or TRBD2 (5 bases each). V was shortened by 0 bases and J by 6 bases, with 12 bases between the two germline ends. Germline V gene lookup returns CDR1 LGHNA and CDR2 YNFKEQ. This CDR3 has 14 amino acids. CDR3 sequence: CASSQDLSGGEQYF. CDR3 in DNA: TGTGCCAGCAGCCAAGATTTGTCTGGGGGCGAGCAGTACTTC.

The chain carries TRBV18 and TRBJ2-7, with D perhaps matching TRBD1 (5 bases). Looked up from germline, CDR1 is KGHSH and CDR2 is LQKENI. Deletions cut 2 bases from V and 5 bases from J, with 13 bases between. The CDR3 is 14 amino acids. In DNA, the CDR3 is TGTGCCAGCTCACCAAGCAGGGCAAGAAACGAGCAGTACTTC. This codes for CASSPSRARNEQYF.

This rearrangement joins TRBV28 to TRBJ2-5; D uncertain. The germline gives CDR1 MDHEN, CDR2 SYDVKM. Deletions cut 4 bases from V and 10 bases from J, with 10 bases between. The CDR3 runs to 11 residues. The CDR3 loop reads CASSSLVGQYF. The DNA of the CDR3 is TGTGCCAGCAGTTCTCTGGTGGGCCAGTACTTC.

The chain is built from TRBV19 and TRBJ1-1; TRBD1 agrees at 7 bases. The germline gives CDR1 LNHDA, CDR2 SQIVND (reference sequence). CDR3 length equals 15 residues. V lost 6 bases, J lost 6 bases, and 13 bases stayed unmatched. The CDR3 is CASRTSGTALPEAFF. The CDR3 DNA sequence: TGTGCCAGTAGAACTTCCGGGACAGCACTTCCTGAAGCTTTCTTT. The full variable domain, its missing parts supplied by reference TRBV19 and TRBJ1-1, is DGGITQSPKYLFRKEGQNVTLSCEQNLNHDAMYWYRQDPGQGLRLIYYSQIVNDFQKGDIAEGYSVSREKKESFPLTVTSAQKNPTAFYLCASRTSGTALPEAFFGQGTRLTVV.

The sample holds a few counts of this clone. The rearrangement joins TRBV27 to TRBJ1-6; D is unresolved. V was shortened by 6 bases and J by 9 bases, with 9 bases between the two germline ends. CDR1 and CDR2 (germline): MNHEY, SMNVEV (reference sequence). The CDR3 totals 12 residues. The CDR3 spells CASRLKGSPLHF. CDR3 nucleotides: TGTGCCAGCAGACTGAAAGGTTCACCCCTCCACTTT.

The chain couples TRBV14 to TRBJ2-5; TRBD1 agrees at 7 bases. V dropped 4 bases and J dropped 5; count of bases not matched to a gene: 7. The CDR3 totals 14 residues. Per germline, CDR1 SGHDN and CDR2 FVKESK. CDR3 sequence: CASSRDRDRETQYF. CDR3 in DNA: TGTGCCAGCAGCCGAGACAGGGATCGGGAGACCCAGTACTTC.

The chain recombines TRBV5-4 with TRBJ2-7; D gene ambiguous. The CDR3 sequence is 13 residues long. The V and J ends lost 1 base and 2 bases respectively, with 7 bases between them. Germline CDR1 reads SGHNT; CDR2 reads YYREEE (reference sequence). CDR3 residues: CASSLWGTYEQYF. CDR3 nucleotides: TGTGCCAGCAGCTTGTGGGGTACCTACGAGCAGTACTTC. Supplemented by reference TRBV5-4 and TRBJ2-7, the full variable domain reads ETGVTQSPTHLIKTRGQQVTLRCSSQSGHNTVSWYQQALGQGPQFIFQYYREEENGRGNFPPRFSGLQFPNYSSELNVNALELDDSALYLCASSLWGTYEQYFGPGTRLTVT.

The sample holds a few counts of this clone. J is TRBJ2-7 and V is TRBV15; 9 positions agree with TRBD1. J lost 1 base, V lost 3 bases, and 10 bases had no gene match. CDR3 length: 17 amino acids. CDR1 is LNHNV, CDR2 YYDKDF, per germline (reference sequence). The CDR3: CATSRISTGGPSYEQYF. The DNA of the CDR3 is TGTGCCACCAGCAGGATTTCAACAGGGGGCCCTTCCTACGAGCAGTACTTC.